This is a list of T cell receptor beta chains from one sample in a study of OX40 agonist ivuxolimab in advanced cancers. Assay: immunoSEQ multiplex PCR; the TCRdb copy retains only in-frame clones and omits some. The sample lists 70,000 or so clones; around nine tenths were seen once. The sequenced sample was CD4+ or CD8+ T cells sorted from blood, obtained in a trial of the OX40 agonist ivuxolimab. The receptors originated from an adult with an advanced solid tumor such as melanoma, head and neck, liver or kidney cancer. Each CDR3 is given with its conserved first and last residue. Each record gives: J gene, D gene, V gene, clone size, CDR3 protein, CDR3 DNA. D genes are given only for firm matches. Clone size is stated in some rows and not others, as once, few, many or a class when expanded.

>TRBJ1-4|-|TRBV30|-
CAQSPEENEKLFF
TGTGCCCAGTCCCCGGAGGAGAATGAAAAACTGTTTTTT
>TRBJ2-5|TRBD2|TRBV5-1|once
CASSPGLAGGQETQYF
TGCGCCAGCAGCCCGGGACTAGCGGGGGGACAAGAGACCCAGTACTTC
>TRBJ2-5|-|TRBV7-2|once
CASSSRRETQYF
TGTGCCAGCAGCTCCCGGCGGGAGACCCAGTACTTC
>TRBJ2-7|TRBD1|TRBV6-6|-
CASRMGQGTGEQYF
TGTGCCAGCAGAATGGGACAGGGGACGGGGGAGCAGTACTTC
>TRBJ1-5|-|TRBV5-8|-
CASSLFRGSNQPQHF
TGTGCCAGCAGCTTGTTCAGGGGAAGCAATCAGCCCCAGCATTTT
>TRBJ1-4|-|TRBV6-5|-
CASSALSSNEKLFF
TGTGCCAGCAGTGCCCTGTCGAGTAATGAAAAACTGTTTTTT
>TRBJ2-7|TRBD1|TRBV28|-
CASSNGQGFTYEQYF
TGTGCCAGCAGCAATGGACAGGGGTTTACTTACGAGCAGTACTTC
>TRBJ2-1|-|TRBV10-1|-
CASSEGVGRSSYNEQFF
TGCGCCAGCAGTGAGGGGGTGGGGCGTAGCTCCTACAATGAGCAGTTCTTC
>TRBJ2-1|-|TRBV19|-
CASSIGRTDNEQFF
TGTGCCAGTAGTATAGGGCGGACGGACAATGAGCAGTTCTTC
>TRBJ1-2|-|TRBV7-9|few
CATPRDRSYGYTF
TGTGCCACCCCGAGAGACAGGAGTTATGGCTACACCTTC
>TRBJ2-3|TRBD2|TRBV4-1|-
CASSPISTSVSDTQYF
TGCGCCAGCAGCCCTATTTCGACTAGCGTTTCAGATACGCAGTATTTT
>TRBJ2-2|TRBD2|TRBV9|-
CASRPGREGRSGELFF
TGTGCCAGCAGGCCGGGGCGGGAGGGCCGATCCGGGGAGCTGTTTTTT
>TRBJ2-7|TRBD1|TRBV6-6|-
CASKLRDRVHEQYF
TGTGCCAGCAAACTCCGGGACAGGGTACACGAGCAGTACTTC
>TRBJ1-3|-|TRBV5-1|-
CASSPTDSGNTIYF
TGCGCCAGCAGCCCGACTGACTCCGGAAACACCATATATTTT
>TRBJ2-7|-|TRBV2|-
CASISEATAYEQYF
TGTGCCAGCATTAGTGAGGCTACAGCTTACGAGCAGTACTTC
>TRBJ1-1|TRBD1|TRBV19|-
CASSRQGTEAFF
TGTGCCAGTAGCAGACAGGGGACTGAAGCTTTCTTT
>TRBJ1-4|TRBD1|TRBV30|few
CAWTRQGSNEKLFF
TGTGCCTGGACTAGACAGGGGTCTAATGAAAAACTGTTTTTT
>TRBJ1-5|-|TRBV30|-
CAWSVDSNQPQHF
TGTGCCTGGAGTGTAGATAGCAATCAGCCCCAGCATTTT
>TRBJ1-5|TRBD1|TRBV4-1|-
CASSQRADRVNQPQHF
TGCGCCAGCAGCCAAAGAGCGGACAGGGTAAATCAGCCCCAGCATTTT
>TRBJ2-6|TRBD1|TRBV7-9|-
CASSRGQGYSGANVLTF
TGTGCCAGCAGCAGAGGACAGGGATACTCTGGGGCCAACGTCCTGACTTTC
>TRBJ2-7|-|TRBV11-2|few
CASSSRGYEQYF
TGTGCCAGCAGCTCCAGGGGCTACGAGCAGTACTTC
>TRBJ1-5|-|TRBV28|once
CASSSYRAANQPQHF
TGTGCCAGCAGTTCTTACCGGGCCGCTAATCAGCCCCAGCATTTT